The TCR beta chain under discussion was sequenced for a study of T cell responses to AZD1222 COVID-19 vaccine. Study-level results: The study found vaccine-associated CD4 TCRs spanning spike, dominant at 160-218 and 743-854. Donors were mostly white British, more females; clonal diversity possibly underestimated.

This table comes from immunoSEQ multiplex PCR, and its TCRdb copy is limited to in-frame clones, with some not included. The table includes about 120,000 clones, 90% to 95% detected once. The ends were cut back, 0 bases at V and 1 base at J, with 19 bases in the middle. The CDR3 loop spans 18 amino acids. Germline V lookup: CDR1 LNHNV, CDR2 YYDKDF (reference sequence). Remarks on this clone: Its target is not known.

The V call is TRBV15, the J call TRBJ2-7; a weak D match, TRBD2 (6 bases). Sequences were derived from peripheral blood, sampled on day 0 of AZD1222 vaccination. The TCR originated in an adult in good health. CDR3 sequence reads: CATSRDPPASDRSYEQYF. DNA for the CDR3: TGTGCCACCAGCAGAGATCCCCCCGCTAGCGACCGATCCTACGAGCAGTACTTC.